The 17 T cell receptor beta chains in this list originate from one sample, sequenced in a study of CD8+ T cells in alopecia areata. As the sequencing template, cDNA was produced by extracting RNA and reverse transcribing it. Measured with immunoSEQ multiplex PCR; TCRdb has only the in-frame clones, and not every one. The sample contains about 130,000 clones, around half of which appear only once. The sample's treatment: oral pan-JAK inhibitor, 5-10 mg twice daily. This material consisted of CD8+ T cells sorted from blood, taken at week 4, from a patient treated with tofacitinib. The receptors derive from a human donor with alopecia areata.

Regarding this clone: The germline gene is not matched at one end of the junction; a read error may be the cause. The chain employs TRBV19 and TRBJ2-7, with 7 bases aligning to TRBD2. The CDR3 covers 14 residues. The germline gives CDR1 LNHDA, CDR2 SQIVND (reference sequence). CDR3 region: CASSILADSYEQYF. In DNA, the CDR3 is TGTGCCAGCAGTATTCTAGCGGACTCCTACGAGCAGTACTTC. The whole variable domain, remainder taken from reference TRBV19 and TRBJ2-7, is DGGITQSPKYLFRKEGQNVTLSCEQNLNHDAMYWYRQDPGQGLRLIYYSQIVNDFQKGDIAEGYSVSREKKESFPLTVTSAQKNPTAFYLCASSILADSYEQYFGPGTRLTVT.

This clone has only a few counts. The sample holds other DNA sequences that translate to the same CDR3. The rearrangement joins TRBV30 to TRBJ2-1; no definite D call. This CDR3 is 11 amino acids long. V dropped 2 bases and J dropped 7 bases, with 6 bases sitting between them. The germline CDR1 and CDR2 sequences are GTSNPN and SVGIG (reference sequence). The CDR3 nucleotides are TGTGCCTGGAGTATGGGGAATGAGCAGTTCTTC. Protein sequence: CAWSMGNEQFF.

V and J are TRBV25-1 and TRBJ2-1; D tentatively reads TRBD1 or TRBD2 (5 bases each). The CDR3 has 14 amino acids. Germline V gene data show CDR1 as MGHDK and CDR2 as SYGVNS. The ends were cut back, 2 bases at V and 3 bases at J, with 8 bases in the middle. CDR3 coding DNA: TGTGCCAGCAGTGAAGTGGGGGTCTACAATGAGCAGTTCTTC. Translating gives CASSEVGVYNEQFF.

The chain employs TRBV6-6 and TRBJ1-1; D gene ambiguous. From germline, CDR1 is MNHNY and CDR2 SVGAGI (reference sequence). The V end lost 2 bases, the J end lost 1 base, and 5 bases lay between the germline ends. The CDR3 has 13 amino acids. The CDR3 sequence: CASSYKENTEAFF. The DNA of the CDR3 is TGTGCCAGCAGTTACAAAGAGAACACTGAAGCTTTCTTT.

The V and J genes are TRBV11-2 and TRBJ1-1, with D unresolved. This CDR3 comprises 15 residues. V lost 1 base and J 8 bases, leaving 17 bases between the germline ends. The germline V gene has CDR1 SGHAT and CDR2 FQNNGV. The CDR3 here is CASSLAPSPVAEAFF. The DNA for the CDR3 is TGTGCCAGCAGCTTAGCACCAAGTCCGGTCGCCGAAGCTTTCTTT.

This clone was seen once. This chain connects TRBV27 to TRBJ2-5, with a possible D match to TRBD1 (5 bases). The CDR3 length is 13 residues. Trimming pared 5 bases from V and 1 base from J, leaving 8 bases between. The germline V gene encodes CDR1 MNHEY and CDR2 SMNVEV (reference sequence). The CDR3 sequence is CASSVGLQETQYF. Written as DNA, the CDR3 is TGTGCCAGCAGTGTGGGGCTCCAAGAGACCCAGTACTTC.

The chain has TRBV18 and TRBJ2-1; D call uncertain. Germline assignment: CDR1 KGHSH and CDR2 LQKENI. The CDR3 loop spans 13 amino acids. The V end was cut by 3 bases, the J end by 9 bases, with 12 bases between. The CDR3 DNA sequence: TGTGCCAGCTCACCGATCCCGCAGGCTGAGCAGTTCTTC. Translation gives CASSPIPQAEQFF. Based on the CDR3 plus reference TRBV18 and TRBJ2-1, the full variable domain is NAGVMQNPRHLVRRRGQEARLRCSPMKGHSHVYWYRQLPEEGLKFMVYLQKENIIDESGMPKERFSAEFPKEGPSILRIQQVVRGDSAAYFCASSPIPQAEQFFGPGTRLTVL.

V usage is TRBV29-1 and J usage is TRBJ2-2, with D perhaps TRBD2 (6 bases). Germline CDR1 and CDR2: SQVTM and ANQGSEA. V was cut by 2 bases and J by 12 bases, with 13 bases left in between. This CDR3 is built from 12 residues. The CDR3 bases are TGCAGCGTTGAAAAGGAGGGCAGGAAGCTGTTTTTT. Protein sequence: CSVEKEGRKLFF.

This chain links TRBV6-5 with TRBJ2-1; 8 bases agree with TRBD2. The CDR3 runs 14 residues. CDR1 and CDR2 (germline): MNHEY, SVGAGI. Losses at the gene ends were 6 bases for V and 4 bases for J; bases not matched to a gene: 5. The CDR3 region has the DNA TGTGCCAGCAGAGGAGGGACTAGATACAATGAGCAGTTCTTC. This codes for CASRGGTRYNEQFF.

V gene TRBV7-2 combines with J gene TRBJ2-5, with D maybe TRBD1 (5 bases). The CDR3 sequence is 15 residues long. V lost 5 bases and J lost 4, with 17 bases in between. Germline V gene lookup returns CDR1 SGHTA and CDR2 FQGNSA. CDR3 residues: CASSPNTGRGETQYF. DNA of the CDR3: TGTGCCAGCAGCCCGAACACAGGAAGGGGAGAGACCCAGTACTTC.

The chain employs TRBV13 and TRBJ1-2; D unresolved. Germline CDR1 and CDR2: PRHDT and FYEKMQ (reference sequence). The CDR3 sequence is 11 residues long. Trimming stripped 5 bases from V and 8 bases from J, with 9 bases between. CDR3 bases: TGTGCCAGCAGCGACCGAGGGGGCTACACCTTC. This encodes CASSDRGGYTF.

This clone was picked up a small number of times. The chain has TRBV27 and TRBJ2-5; unclear D gene. From germline, CDR1 is MNHEY and CDR2 SMNVEV (reference sequence). The CDR3 contains 13 residues. Trimming pared 1 base from V and 0 bases from J, leaving 3 bases between. This chain's CDR3 is CASSLWHQETQYF. In DNA, the CDR3 is TGTGCCAGCAGTTTATGGCACCAAGAGACCCAGTACTTC.

The chain combines TRBV19 with TRBJ2-1; perhaps TRBD1 as D (6 bases). The CDR3 contains 15 residues. Germline assignment: CDR1 LNHDA and CDR2 SQIVND (reference sequence). V shed 0 bases and J shed 8 bases, with 14 bases lying between them. CDR3 in amino acids: CASSIDQGLGYEQFF. DNA for the CDR3: TGTGCCAGTAGTATAGATCAGGGGTTGGGCTATGAGCAGTTCTTC.

This chain's CDR3 is CASSQDWLGENTEAFF. The CDR3 region has the DNA TGTGCCAGCAGCCAAGATTGGCTCGGGGAGAACACTGAAGCTTTCTTT. This rearrangement joins TRBV14 to TRBJ1-1, with D unclear. From germline, CDR1 is SGHDN and CDR2 FVKESK. Trimming shortened V by 0 bases and J by 1 base, and 12 bases separated the two germline ends. The CDR3 has 16 amino acids. Looking up the rest from reference TRBV14 and TRBJ1-1 gives the full variable domain: EAGVTQFPSHSVIEKGQTVTLRCDPISGHDNLYWYRRVMGKEIKFLLHFVKESKQDESGMPNNRFLAERTGGTYSTLKVQPAELEDSGVYFCASSQDWLGENTEAFFGQGTRLTVV.

This clone turned up a few times. The chain carries TRBV6-1 and TRBJ2-4; TRBD2 might be the D (5 bases). The germline V and J ends were trimmed by 1 base and 1 base, with 14 bases remaining between them. This CDR3 has 17 amino acids. Germline V gene sequence: CDR1 MNHNS, CDR2 SASEGT. CDR3: CASSEGPGRAAKNIQYF. As DNA, the CDR3 is TGTGCCAGCAGTGAAGGTCCCGGGCGGGCGGCCAAAAACATTCAGTACTTC.

The chain is built from TRBV19 and TRBJ2-6; D uncertain. The V and J ends lost 8 bases and 0 bases respectively, with 11 bases between them. This CDR3 comprises 15 residues. Per the germline V gene, CDR1 is LNHDA and CDR2 is SQIVND (reference sequence). CDR3 region: CASSLPHSGANVLTF. In DNA form, the CDR3 reads TGTGCCAGTTCCCTACCCCACTCTGGGGCCAACGTCCTGACTTTC.

This chain's CDR3 is CASSSTGTTEAFF. The DNA for the CDR3 is TGTGCCAGCAGCTCCACAGGGACCACTGAAGCTTTCTTT. The chain joins TRBV7-9 to TRBJ1-1, with D possibly matching TRBD1 (6 bases). The germline CDR1 and CDR2 sequences are SEHNR and FQNEAQ (reference sequence). The CDR3 runs 13 residues. With 4 bases removed from V and 4 bases from J, the gap between germline ends came to 10 bases.